Given below is one T cell receptor beta chain in context. Antigen specificity is unknown. Data came from immunoSEQ multiplex PCR; TCRdb stores just in-frame clones and leaves some out. The repertoire holds 180,000 or so clones, with less than 95% as singletons. The sample originates from a study of T cell responses to AZD1222 COVID-19 vaccine. The CDR3 length is 13 residues. The V gene's germline CDR1 is LNHDA and CDR2 SQIVND (reference sequence). V was clipped by 6 bases and J by 12 bases; unmatched bases: 10. General study findings and limits: Repertoire samples came only from after the peak T cell response.

The clonotype originates from an adult in good health. Sequencing used peripheral blood, obtained on day 0 of AZD1222 vaccination. The chain carries TRBV19 and TRBJ2-3; TRBD2 agrees at 9 bases. CDR3: CASRDPTSGLQYF. The CDR3 nucleotides read TGTGCCAGTAGGGACCCGACTAGCGGTTTACAGTATTTT.